The clone carrying this T cell receptor beta chain appeared a single time. The antigen is not known. Primers included in the PCR were 60 Vbeta and 13 Jbeta primers. The protocol was immunoSEQ multiplex PCR, while the TCRdb copy is restricted to in-frame clones and leaves out a portion. The sample consists of 130,000 or so clones, roughly 82% of them appearing once. The record originates from a study of cytomegalovirus exposure and HLA in healthy donors. Study outcomes and limitations: Fewer than 20,000 TCR beta sequences were associated with HLA alleles at 0.05 false discovery rate in a later analysis. Accurate prediction of HLA-A and HLA-B alleles (for most subjects) was reportedly achieved from TCR beta sequences.

Deletions cut 0 bases from V and 0 bases from J, with 16 bases between. CDR3 length: 17 amino acids. Per the germline V gene, CDR1 is SGHTS and CDR2 is YDEGEE. Sequencing used PBMCs. The V call is TRBV5-8, the J call TRBJ2-7, with D uncertain. The receptor was isolated from a man aged 18 to 30 in good health and CMV-seropositive. The CDR3 DNA is TGTGCCAGCAGCTTGGACACCACCCAACCGCCCTCCTACGAGCAGTACTTC. Protein product: CASSLDTTQPPSYEQYF.